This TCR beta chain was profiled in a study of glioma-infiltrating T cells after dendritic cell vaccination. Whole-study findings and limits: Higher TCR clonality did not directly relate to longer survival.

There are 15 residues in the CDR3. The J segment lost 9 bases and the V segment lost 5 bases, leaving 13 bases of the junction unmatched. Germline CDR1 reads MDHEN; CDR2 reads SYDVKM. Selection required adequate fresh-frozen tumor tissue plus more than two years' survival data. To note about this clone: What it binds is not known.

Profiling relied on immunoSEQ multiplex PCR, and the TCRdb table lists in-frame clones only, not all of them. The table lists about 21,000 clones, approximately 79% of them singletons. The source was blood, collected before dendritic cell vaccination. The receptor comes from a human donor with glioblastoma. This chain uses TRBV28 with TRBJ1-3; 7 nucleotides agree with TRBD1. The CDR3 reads CASSPKGQVRGTIYF. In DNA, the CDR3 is TGTGCCAGCAGTCCTAAAGGACAGGTCCGTGGCACCATATATTTT. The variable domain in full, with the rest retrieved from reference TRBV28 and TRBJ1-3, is DVKVTQSSRYLVKRTGEKVFLECVQDMDHENMFWYRQDPGLGLRLIYFSYDVKMKEKGDIPEGYSVSREKKERFSLILESASTNQTSMYLCASSPKGQVRGTIYFGEGSWLTVV.